One sample yielded the 20 T cell receptor beta chains listed below, sequenced in a study of T cell repertoires in cytomegalovirus infection. One entry per CDR3 protein, called by TCRdb with MiXCR from the reads. The sample lists tens of thousands of distinct CDR3 sequences; around 3.8% were seen once. Material for sequencing was PBMCs. All receptors come from a human donor in good health (CMV status not recorded). Some clones in this sample may be carry-over from other donors' samples.

Details on this clonotype: This may come from a read error, since a much larger clone is one base off. The chain carries TRBV11-1 and TRBJ2-4; D unresolved. The CDR3 contains 13 residues. The germline V and J ends were trimmed by 8 bases and 7 bases, with 15 bases remaining between them. Germline CDR1 and CDR2: SGHAT and FQDESV (reference sequence). CDR3 residues: CASGPPTENIQYF. In DNA form, the CDR3 reads TGTGCCAGCGGCCCACCGACCGAGAACATTCAGTACTTC.

Ten or more counts support this clonotype. This chain uses TRBV6-6 with TRBJ2-7; a weak D match, TRBD1 (6 bases). CDR1 is MNHNY and CDR2 is SVGAGI in the germline V gene (reference sequence). This CDR3 contains 13 residues. V dropped 6 bases and J dropped 2 bases, with 11 bases sitting between them. Written as DNA, the CDR3 is TGTGCCAGCAGCAGAGGGGGTACCTACGAGCAGTACTTC. This codes for CASSRGGTYEQYF.

This clonotype came up many times. The chain combines TRBV6-2 or TRBV6-3 with TRBJ2-4, with TRBD1 as a possible D gene (6 bases). The CDR3 contains 12 residues. The ends were cut back, 6 bases at V and 6 bases at J, with 9 bases in the middle. CDR1 is MNHEY, CDR2 SVGEGT, per germline. The CDR3 coding sequence is TGTGCCAGCAGCCTACAGGGAAACATTCAGTACTTC. It yields the protein CASSLQGNIQYF.

This clonotype was counted ten times or more. The CDR3: CASQRGGLGSGANVLTF. The CDR3 nucleotides are TGTGCCAGCCAGCGCGGGGGTCTAGGCTCTGGGGCCAACGTCCTGACTTTC. The rearrangement links TRBV7-2 to TRBJ2-6; 7 bases align to TRBD2. The J segment lost 0 bases and the V segment lost 8 bases, leaving 10 bases of the junction unmatched. The CDR3 is 17 residues long. Per the germline V gene, CDR1 is SGHTA and CDR2 is FQGNSA.

The table lists this clonotype with many counts. The chain recombines TRBV28 with TRBJ2-6; no clear D. The CDR3 covers 14 residues. Germline V lookup: CDR1 MDHEN, CDR2 SYDVKM. Trimming removed 8 bases at V and 2 bases at J, with 10 bases between. Here the CDR3 DNA reads TGTGCCAGCGCTATGCTCGCTGGGGCCAACGTCCTGACTTTC. It specifies CASAMLAGANVLTF.

In its sample, this clonotype was seen many times. The V gene is TRBV28, the J gene TRBJ2-7, with 8 bases aligning to TRBD2. This CDR3 has 14 amino acids. Germline CDR1 reads MDHEN; CDR2 reads SYDVKM. The ends lost 3 bases at V and 5 bases at J; junction bases unmatched: 6. CDR3 residues: CASSFGLAGHEQYF. The CDR3 DNA is TGTGCCAGCAGTTTTGGTCTAGCGGGCCACGAGCAGTACTTC. Together with reference TRBV28 and TRBJ2-7, the CDR3 gives the full variable domain: DVKVTQSSRYLVKRTGEKVFLECVQDMDHENMFWYRQDPGLGLRLIYFSYDVKMKEKGDIPEGYSVSREKKERFSLILESASTNQTSMYLCASSFGLAGHEQYFGPGTRLTVT.

Many counts were recorded for this clonotype. The chain uses TRBV7-2 and TRBJ1-6, with D perhaps matching TRBD1 (6 bases). The V gene lost 6 bases and the J gene lost 6 bases, with 15 bases spanning the gap. The CDR3 spans 15 residues. Germline lookup yields CDR1 SGHTA and CDR2 FQGNSA. Here the CDR3 reads CASRRQVDFNSPLHF. CDR3 DNA sequence: TGTGCCAGCAGGCGACAGGTGGACTTTAATTCACCCCTCCACTTT.

This clonotype has at least ten counts. This chain joins TRBV7-2 and TRBJ1-2, with 7 bases identical to TRBD1. CDR3 length: 16 amino acids. J gave up 3 bases and V 1 base, and 8 bases lay outside the gene matches. CDR1 is SGHTA, CDR2 FQGNSA, per germline. CDR3 loop: CASSLDHRGFYYGYTF. The CDR3, as DNA: TGTGCCAGCAGCTTAGATCACAGGGGCTTCTACTATGGCTACACCTTC. The whole variable domain, remainder taken from reference TRBV7-2 and TRBJ1-2, is GAGVSQSPSNKVTEKGKDVELRCDPISGHTALYWYRQSLGQGLEFLIYFQGNSAPDKSGLPSDRFSAERTGGSVSTLTIQRTQQEDSAVYLCASSLDHRGFYYGYTFGSGTRLTVV.

At least ten counts were recorded for this clonotype. The chain carries TRBV12-5 and TRBJ2-2; 7 bases agree with TRBD2. This CDR3 region has 14 residues. J lost 3 bases, V lost 7 bases, and 5 bases had no gene match. Germline values: CDR1 LGHNT, CDR2 FRNRAP. CDR3 nucleotides: TGTGCTAGTGTCGCTAGCGGCTACACCGGGGAGCTGTTTTTT. Translating it yields CASVASGYTGELFF.

At least ten counts were recorded for this clonotype. The chain combines TRBV5-1 with TRBJ1-1, with D uncertain. Germline loops: CDR1 SGHRS, CDR2 YFSETQ. V was pared by 0 bases and J by 3 bases, with 12 bases between. The CDR3 loop spans 15 amino acids. CDR3 sequence (DNA): TGCGCCAGCAGCTTGGAGGGCAATACGGACACTGAAGCTTTCTTT. Its translation: CASSLEGNTDTEAFF.

This clonotype was recorded at least ten times. The chain carries TRBV7-2 and TRBJ1-5; D is unclear. The CDR3 length is 13 residues. Germline V gives CDR1 SGHTA, CDR2 FQGNSA. Trimming cost V 2 bases and J 6 bases, with 8 bases left between them. The CDR3 DNA follows: TGTGCCAGCAGCTTAACAGTAGGTCAGCCCCAGCATTTT. Its translation is CASSLTVGQPQHF.

Ten or more counts support this clonotype. V gene TRBV20-1 combines with J gene TRBJ2-7; D is unclear. The CDR3 loop spans 13 amino acids. From germline, CDR1 is DFQATT and CDR2 SNEGSKA (reference sequence). V dropped 5 bases and J dropped 0 bases, with 11 bases sitting between them. CDR3 in amino acids: CSAFPMASYEQYF. For the CDR3, the DNA is TGCAGTGCTTTCCCTATGGCCTCCTACGAGCAGTACTTC.

This clonotype appeared many times. The gene calls are TRBV12-3 or TRBV12-4 and TRBJ2-5; a possible D gene is TRBD1 (5 bases). CDR3 length: 14 amino acids. Trimming pared 1 base from V and 1 base from J, leaving 7 bases between. CDR3 in amino acids: CASSLEGVQETQYF. The DNA for the CDR3 is TGTGCCAGCAGTTTAGAAGGGGTCCAAGAGACCCAGTACTTC.

This clonotype was seen at least ten times. The genes are TRBV7-2 and TRBJ1-5, with D perhaps matching TRBD1 (6 bases). Germline V gene sequence: CDR1 SGHTA, CDR2 FQGNSA. This CDR3 spans 14 amino acids. V shed 3 bases and J shed 1 base, with 7 bases lying between them. CDR3 residues: CASSFRGSNQPQHF. The CDR3 DNA is TGTGCCAGCAGCTTCAGGGGCAGCAATCAGCCCCAGCATTTT. The whole variable domain, remainder taken from reference TRBV7-2 and TRBJ1-5, is GAGVSQSPSNKVTEKGKDVELRCDPISGHTALYWYRQSLGQGLEFLIYFQGNSAPDKSGLPSDRFSAERTGGSVSTLTIQRTQQEDSAVYLCASSFRGSNQPQHFGDGTRLSIL.

This clonotype has at least ten counts. J is TRBJ2-2 and V is TRBV6-2 or TRBV6-3; D not resolved. Trimming removed 7 bases at V and 1 base at J, with 19 bases between. The CDR3 sequence is 17 residues long. Germline CDR1 and CDR2: MNHEY and SVGEGT. The CDR3 DNA is TGTGCCAGCACCCAAACCCCACTGACCGAGAACACCGGGGAGCTGTTTTTT. Translation gives CASTQTPLTENTGELFF.

Many counts were recorded for this clonotype. The chain couples TRBV7-2 to TRBJ2-2; 11 bases align to TRBD2. The CDR3 is 15 residues long. The germline V gene encodes CDR1 SGHTA and CDR2 FQGNSA. The trim removed 5 bases at V and 7 bases at J, leaving 6 bases unmatched. The CDR3 coding sequence is TGTGCCAGCAGCCCCAGACTAGCGGGGAGCGGGGAGCTGTTTTTT. It yields the protein CASSPRLAGSGELFF.

This clonotype was observed at least ten times. V gene TRBV4-1 combines with J gene TRBJ1-2; weak D call: TRBD1 (5 bases). This CDR3 region has 14 residues. Trimming stripped 1 base from V and 12 bases from J, with 18 bases between. Germline CDR1 and CDR2: MGHRA and YSYEKL. CDR3 DNA sequence: TGCGCCAGCAGCCAAGTGGGAGGGCAGGGAGTGAACACCTTC. Residues: CASSQVGGQGVNTF.

The J gene is TRBJ1-2, the V gene TRBV28; 7 positions agree with TRBD1. Germline CDR1 and CDR2: MDHEN and SYDVKM. The V segment lost 5 bases and the J segment 3 bases; nucleotides outside the gene matches: 6. This CDR3 contains 14 residues. The CDR3 sequence is CASSASQGDYGYTF. CDR3 bases: TGTGCCAGCAGTGCCTCCCAGGGGGACTATGGCTACACCTTC.

This clonotype occurred many times. The chain employs TRBV7-8 and TRBJ1-3, with unresolved D. The ends were cut back, 5 bases at V and 2 bases at J, with 16 bases in the middle. The CDR3 spans 16 residues. The germline V gene has CDR1 SGHVS and CDR2 FQNEAQ. The CDR3 sequence: CASSPRPGTTGNTIYF. For the CDR3, the DNA is TGTGCCAGCAGCCCCCGACCGGGAACTACTGGAAACACCATATATTTT.

This clonotype was recorded at least ten times. The chain is built from TRBV7-2 and TRBJ2-1; TRBD1 agrees at 9 bases. Germline V CDR1 and CDR2: SGHTA, FQGNSA. V was clipped by 4 bases and J by 8 bases; unmatched bases: 9. This CDR3 comprises 15 residues. CDR3 sequence: CASSYAGTGRDEQFF. CDR3 bases: TGTGCCAGCAGCTACGCCGGGACAGGGCGAGATGAGCAGTTCTTC.